This TCR beta chain is drawn from a study of early T cells in non-severe SARS-CoV-2 infection. V lost 2 bases to trimming and J lost 15 bases, with 11 bases between them. The length of the CDR3 is 11 residues. Germline loops: CDR1 PRHDT, CDR2 FYEKMQ (reference sequence). TCRdb recomputed calls from the 5' RACE reads with MiXCR, one row per CDR3 protein. The sample has around 110,000 distinct CDR3 sequences; over 8.5% are singletons. This clonotype turned up a few times. The chain uses TRBV13 and TRBJ2-1, with D uncertain. Sequenced material: whole blood. The receptor's source is an adult who was a healthcare worker with PCR-confirmed SARS-CoV-2 infection or an uninfected control (not recorded which). The CDR3 region has the DNA TGTGCCAGCAGCTTACGAGCTAGGATGTTCTTC. This sequence encodes CASSLRARMFF.